The sequence of this T cell receptor beta chain was determined in a study of blood T cell repertoires in COVID-19. From germline, CDR1 is SGHAT and CDR2 FQDESV (reference sequence). The CDR3 is 14 amino acids. Trimming removed 8 bases at V and 3 bases at J, with 17 bases between. The data were produced by immunoSEQ multiplex PCR, yet TCRdb's version contains in-frame clones alone and is incomplete. In the table there are some 31,000 clones, roughly 92% of which are singletons. The chain has TRBV11-1 and TRBJ2-7; D gene unclear. The receptor comes from a human donor in a cohort sampled during active COVID-19. Material for sequencing was peripheral blood. The CDR3 spells CASVSSSADYEQYF. The DNA for the CDR3 is TGTGCCAGCGTAAGTTCCAGCGCAGACTACGAGCAGTACTTC. Using reference TRBV11-1 and TRBJ2-7 for the parts outside the CDR3, the full variable domain is EAEVAQSPRYKITEKSQAVAFWCDPISGHATLYWYRQILGQGPELLVQFQDESVVDDSQLPKDRFSAERLKGVDSTLKIQPAELGDSAMYLCASVSSSADYEQYFGPGTRLTVT.